The entry below describes one T cell receptor beta chain. The data originate from a study of T cell changes during pregnancy in multiple sclerosis. V trimming: 0 bases; J trimming: 6 bases; junction bases outside the gene matches: 9. From germline, CDR1 is SGDLS and CDR2 YYNGEE. This CDR3 contains 16 residues. Produced via immunoSEQ multiplex PCR; TCRdb's table is partial and in-frame only. The repertoire holds about 92,000 clones, with roughly 90% as singletons. The chain links TRBV9 to TRBJ2-7; 10 bases align to TRBD2. This TCR derives from a female donor with multiple sclerosis, enrolled in a pregnancy study. The input for sequencing was peripheral blood, taken in the first trimester of pregnancy. As DNA, the CDR3 is TGTGCCAGCAGCGTAGCCCCCCTAGCGGGAGATTTCGAGCAGTACTTC. Translating it yields CASSVAPLAGDFEQYF.